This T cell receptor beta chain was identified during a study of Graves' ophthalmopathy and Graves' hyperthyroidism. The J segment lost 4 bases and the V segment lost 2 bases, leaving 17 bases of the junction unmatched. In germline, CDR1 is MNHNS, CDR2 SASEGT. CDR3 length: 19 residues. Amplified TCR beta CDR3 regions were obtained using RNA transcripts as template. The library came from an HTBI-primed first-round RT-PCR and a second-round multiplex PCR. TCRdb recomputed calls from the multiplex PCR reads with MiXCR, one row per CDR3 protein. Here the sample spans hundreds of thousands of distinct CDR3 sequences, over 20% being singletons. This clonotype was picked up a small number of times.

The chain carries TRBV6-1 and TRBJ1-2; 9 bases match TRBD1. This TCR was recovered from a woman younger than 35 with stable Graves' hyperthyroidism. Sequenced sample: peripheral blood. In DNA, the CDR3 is TGTGCCAGCAGTGAACACAGCTACCGGGACAGGGACTTCGGCTATGGCTACACCTTC. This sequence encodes CASSEHSYRDRDFGYGYTF.